The 12 T cell receptor beta chains presented below share a single source sample, sequenced in a study of control samples from healthy donors and cancer patients. The method was immunoSEQ multiplex PCR; TCRdb's version includes in-frame clones alone and lacks a portion of them. In the table there are tens of thousands of clones, around 95% of which are singletons. Sequences were obtained from blood. The source of these receptors is a woman aged 18-29 years in good health.

In its sample, this clone was seen a few times. The DNA of the CDR3 is TGTGCCAGTAGACATCAACAGAACTATGGCTACACCTTC. Protein sequence: CASRHQQNYGYTF. This rearrangement joins TRBV19 to TRBJ1-2, with D hard to call. Trimming pared 6 bases from V and 2 bases from J, leaving 10 bases between. The CDR3 length is 13 residues. The germline gives CDR1 LNHDA, CDR2 SQIVND (reference sequence). Full variable domain (remainder filled in from reference TRBV19 and TRBJ1-2): DGGITQSPKYLFRKEGQNVTLSCEQNLNHDAMYWYRQDPGQGLRLIYYSQIVNDFQKGDIAEGYSVSREKKESFPLTVTSAQKNPTAFYLCASRHQQNYGYTFGSGTRLTVV.

Only one count was recorded for this clone. V and J are TRBV30 and TRBJ1-2; D might be TRBD1 (6 bases). The CDR3 sequence is 14 residues long. CDR1 is GTSNPN, CDR2 SVGIG, per germline (reference sequence). Deletions cut 1 base from V and 3 bases from J, with 12 bases between. CDR3 loop: CAWSEGGVDYGYTF. The CDR3 DNA sequence: TGTGCCTGGAGTGAAGGGGGAGTTGACTATGGCTACACCTTC.

CDR3 amino acids: CSTSPGEHNEQFF. The CDR3 region has the DNA TGTTCTACCTCCCCAGGGGAGCACAATGAGCAGTTCTTC. J is TRBJ2-1 and V is TRBV6-5; maybe TRBD1 (6 bases). This CDR3 has 13 amino acids. Germline values: CDR1 MNHEY, CDR2 SVGAGI.

This chain connects TRBV7-6 to TRBJ1-5, with 7 bases lining up with TRBD1. Germline-derived CDR1 and CDR2 are SGHVS and FNYEAQ. The J segment lost 7 bases and the V segment lost 0 bases, leaving 15 bases of the junction unmatched. The CDR3 length is 18 residues. The CDR3 loop is CASSLALPGQNKWQPQHF. For the CDR3, the DNA is TGTGCCAGCAGCTTAGCACTACCGGGACAGAACAAGTGGCAGCCCCAGCATTTT. The full variable domain, rest sourced from reference TRBV7-6 and TRBJ1-5, is GAGVSQSPRYKVTKRGQDVALRCDPISGHVSLYWYRQALGQGPEFLTYFNYEAQQDKSGLPNDRFSAERPEGSISTLTIQRTEQRDSAMYRCASSLALPGQNKWQPQHFGDGTRLSIL.

CDR3 sequence (DNA): TGCGCCAGCAGCTTGGAGGGGACAGGGGCGAACACCGGGGAGCTGTTTTTT. Amino acid sequence: CASSLEGTGANTGELFF. V is TRBV5-1 and J is TRBJ2-2, with 10 bases fitting TRBD1. Germline values: CDR1 SGHRS, CDR2 YFSETQ. V shed 0 bases, J shed 0 bases, and the junction held 2 bases outside the gene matches. This CDR3 has 17 residues.

This chain joins TRBV7-9 and TRBJ1-1; D unresolved. Trimming pared 4 bases from V and 1 base from J, leaving 13 bases between. CDR1 is SEHNR and CDR2 is FQNEAQ in the germline V gene (reference sequence). This CDR3 region has 15 residues. CDR3 nucleotide sequence: TGTGCCAGCAGCTCACCCACACCTCCGAACACTGAAGCTTTCTTT. It yields the protein CASSSPTPPNTEAFF.

In the case of this clone: A read error may account for a junction end that differs from germline. The V call is TRBV2, the J call TRBJ2-7; 15 bases fit TRBD2. CDR1 SNHLY and CDR2 FYNNEI come from the germline V gene. This CDR3 has 12 residues. The DNA of the CDR3 is TGTGCCAGCAGTGGGACTAGCGGGGGGGCCTTCTTC. It codes for CASSGTSGGAFF. The full variable domain, rest sourced from reference TRBV2 and TRBJ2-7, is EPEVTQTPSHQVTQMGQEVILRCVPISNHLYFYWYRQILGQKVEFLVSFYNNEISEKSEIFDDQFSVERPDGSNFTLKIRSTKLEDSAMYFCASSGTSGGAFFGPGTRLTVT.

This clone was observed a single time. The CDR3 nucleotides read TGTGCCAGCAGCAACCCTTTCCGGGACAGGGCCTACGAGCAGTACTTC. Translated: CASSNPFRDRAYEQYF. The chain recombines TRBV28 with TRBJ2-7; 9 bases line up with TRBD1. Losses at the gene ends were 6 bases for V and 2 bases for J; bases not matched to a gene: 11. The CDR3 totals 16 residues. Germline values: CDR1 MDHEN, CDR2 SYDVKM.

The count of this clone is one. The rearrangement joins TRBV30 to TRBJ1-3, with D uncertain. CDR1 and CDR2 from the germline V gene are GTSNPN and SVGIG (reference sequence). The CDR3 consists of 13 residues. The germline V and J ends were trimmed by 4 bases and 4 bases, with 11 bases remaining between them. DNA of the CDR3: TGTGCCTGGATGAGACGGCAGGGAAACACCATATATTTT. Protein: CAWMRRQGNTIYF. The variable domain in full, completed from reference TRBV30 and TRBJ1-3, reads SQTIHQWPATLVQPVGSPLSLECTVEGTSNPNLYWYRQAAGRGLQLLFYSVGIGQISSEVPQNLSASRPQDRQFILSSKKLLLSDSGFYLCAWMRRQGNTIYFGEGSWLTVV.

The V and J genes are TRBV7-9 and TRBJ1-3, with 7 bases matching TRBD1. The CDR3 runs to 15 residues. Germline V gene sequence: CDR1 SEHNR, CDR2 FQNEAQ (reference sequence). The J segment lost 0 bases and the V segment lost 8 bases, leaving 7 bases of the junction unmatched. CDR3 protein: CASGTGTASGNTIYF. The DNA of the CDR3 is TGTGCCAGCGGGACCGGGACAGCCTCTGGAAACACCATATATTTT.

The V gene is TRBV28, the J gene TRBJ1-5, with D unclear. Trimming left V 7 bases short and J 6 bases short, with 10 bases between. The CDR3 is made up of 12 amino acids. Per germline, CDR1 MDHEN and CDR2 SYDVKM. CDR3 loop: CASNYSPQPQHF. CDR3 DNA: TGTGCCAGCAATTACAGCCCTCAGCCCCAGCATTTT.

On this clone: One end of the junction is discordant with germline, which a read error may explain. The rearrangement links TRBV7-7 to TRBJ1-6; D is undetermined. This CDR3 contains 13 residues. CDR1 is SSHAT, CDR2 FNYEAQ, per germline (reference sequence). The CDR3 loop is CASSLDQDSPLHF. CDR3 coding DNA: TGTGCTAGCAGCTTGGATCAGGATTCACCCCTCCACTTT.